These 26 T cell receptor beta chains were all obtained from the same sample, sequenced in a study of T cells in Graves' hyperthyroidism and ophthalmopathy. Using RNA transcripts as the source, TCR beta CDR3 regions were amplified. The study used the HTBI primer set for a first-round RT-PCR of the TCR CDR3. TCRdb used MiXCR to reprocess the multiplex PCR reads, holding one entry per CDR3 protein. The data hold 610,000 or so distinct CDR3 sequences, with about 43% observed a single time. Sequencing was done on a sample of peripheral blood or thyroid tissue (not recorded which). These receptor sequences come from a woman aged 18-30 years with Graves' hyperthyroidism.

The rearrangement links TRBV10-3 to TRBJ1-3; 9 bases map to TRBD1. Trimming cost V 6 bases and J 1 base; bases outside gene matches: 16. This CDR3 has 19 amino acids. The germline gives CDR1 ENHRY, CDR2 SYGVKD. CDR3 in amino acids: CAIRQTSSGTGSSGNTIYF. The CDR3 DNA reads as TGTGCCATCAGGCAAACATCCTCCGGGACAGGGTCTTCTGGAAACACCATATATTTT.

This chain joins TRBV20-1 and TRBJ2-2; D remains unclear. V was shortened by 0 bases and J by 9 bases, with 5 bases between the two germline ends. CDR3 length: 11 residues. CDR1 is DFQATT, CDR2 SNEGSKA, per germline (reference sequence). CDR3 residues: CSARDGRELFF. In DNA form, the CDR3 reads TGCAGTGCTAGAGATGGGAGGGAGCTGTTTTTT.

The rearrangement joins TRBV20-1 to TRBJ1-6; D not resolved. CDR1 is DFQATT, CDR2 SNEGSKA, per germline (reference sequence). The V end lost 0 bases, the J end lost 7 bases, and 13 bases lay between the germline ends. The CDR3 has 15 amino acids. The CDR3 region is CSARDRPRANSPLHF. The DNA of the CDR3 is TGCAGTGCTAGAGATAGACCGCGTGCGAATTCACCCCTCCACTTT.

This clonotype was seen a handful of times. In nucleotides, the CDR3 is TGTGCCAGCAGCCGCCACCCGGGTACTCAAGAGACCCAGTACTTC. Protein sequence: CASSRHPGTQETQYF. The chain couples TRBV5-4 to TRBJ2-5; D is unclear. Germline-derived CDR1 and CDR2 are SGHNT and YYREEE (reference sequence). The V end was cut by 4 bases, the J end by 2 bases, with 15 bases between. The CDR3 runs to 15 residues.

This clonotype was detected a few times. The chain has TRBV6-5 and TRBJ1-5; D may be TRBD1 (6 bases). Trimming left V 7 bases short and J 0 bases short, with 16 bases between. This CDR3 is 16 amino acids long. Germline V lookup: CDR1 MNHEY, CDR2 SVGAGI. DNA of the CDR3: TGTGCCAGCACCGACGGAGGGGGAAGTAGCAATCAGCCCCAGCATTTT. It is translated as CASTDGGGSSNQPQHF.

CDR3: CASRYRGPGDTIYF. The CDR3 DNA sequence: TGTGCCAGCAGGTACCGGGGTCCCGGAGACACCATATATTTT. J is TRBJ1-3 and V is TRBV6-6; no clear D gene. This CDR3 region has 14 residues. The V gene lost 6 bases and the J gene lost 8 bases, with 17 bases spanning the gap. In germline, CDR1 is MNHNY, CDR2 SVGAGI (reference sequence).

Turning to this clonotype: The junction differs from germline at one of its ends, possibly a read error. The chain employs TRBV2 and TRBJ2-5, with 7 bases matching TRBD2. Germline CDR1 reads SNHLY; CDR2 reads FYNNEI. The CDR3 runs to 13 residues. The CDR3, as DNA: TGCGCTAGCCAGCGGGACTTACAAGGGACCCAGTACTTC. As protein: CASQRDLQGTQYF.

The chain carries TRBV12-3 or TRBV12-4 and TRBJ1-4; D gene ambiguous. This CDR3 is built from 13 residues. V was shortened by 5 bases and J by 8 bases, with 12 bases between the two germline ends. The CDR3 sequence is CASSKRMSEKLFF. In DNA, the CDR3 is TGTGCCAGCAGTAAGCGGATGTCGGAAAAACTGTTTTTT.

J is TRBJ1-1 and V is TRBV29-1; 9 nucleotides agree with TRBD1. The germline CDR1 and CDR2 sequences are SQVTM and ANQGSEA. The CDR3 is 15 amino acids. Trimming removed 7 bases from V and 5 bases from J; junction bases left unmatched: 14. Here the CDR3 DNA reads TGCAGCGCTAGACAGGGGGGGCAGTTGGGAACTGAAGCTTTCTTT. It yields the protein CSARQGGQLGTEAFF. Full variable domain (missing parts from reference TRBV29-1 and TRBJ1-1): SAVISQKPSRDICQRGTSLTIQCQVDSQVTMMFWYRQQPGQSLTLIATANQGSEATYESGFVIDKFPISRPNLTFSTLTVSNMSPEDSSIYLCSARQGGQLGTEAFFGQGTRLTVV.

This clonotype has ten or more counts. One junction end disagrees with the germline gene, perhaps due to a read error. As DNA, the CDR3 is TGTGCCAGTAGTATAGATCGGGATCGGGGCAGCCAATTT. This codes for CASSIDRDRGSQF. The V and J genes are TRBV19 and TRBJ1-1, with a weak D call TRBD1 (5 bases). The germline V gene has CDR1 LNHDA and CDR2 SQIVND (reference sequence). The CDR3 loop spans 13 amino acids.

This clonotype came up many times. The genes are TRBV29-1 and TRBJ1-2; TRBD1 might be the D (5 bases). This CDR3 is 14 amino acids long. Germline values: CDR1 SQVTM, CDR2 ANQGSEA. Trimming removed 5 bases at V and 8 bases at J, with 21 bases between. The CDR3 spells CSVLPRPQGGGYTF. CDR3 coding DNA: TGCAGCGTTCTACCTCGTCCTCAGGGAGGCGGCTACACCTTC.

The chain couples TRBV7-8 to TRBJ2-7; D is possibly TRBD1 or TRBD2 (6 bases each). This CDR3 contains 14 residues. The germline V gene encodes CDR1 SGHVS and CDR2 FQNEAQ. The CDR3 loop reads CALPGRGGSYEQYF. The CDR3 DNA reads as TGTGCTCTCCCTGGCAGGGGAGGATCCTACGAGCAGTACTTC.

This clonotype was detected only a few times. The V and J genes are TRBV2 and TRBJ2-3, with TRBD1 matching over 10 bases. V lost 5 bases and J lost 1; bases outside the gene matches: 3. CDR1 is SNHLY, CDR2 FYNNEI, per germline. The CDR3 spans 15 residues. This CDR3 is CASSKGQGGTDTQYF. CDR3 in DNA: TGTGCCAGCAGTAAAGGACAGGGGGGCACAGATACGCAGTATTTT.

The gene calls are TRBV29-1 and TRBJ2-5; 8 bases are shared with TRBD1. With 3 bases clipped from V and 2 bases from J, the junction kept 8 bases outside the gene matches. CDR1 is SQVTM, CDR2 ANQGSEA, per germline. The CDR3 spans 15 residues. For the CDR3, the DNA is TGCAGCGTTGACGTCCGGGACAGGAGGCAAGAGACCCAGTACTTC. Its translation: CSVDVRDRRQETQYF.

This clonotype was seen more than once but under ten times. This chain uses TRBV5-6 with TRBJ1-5; D may be TRBD1 (5 bases). Trimming pared 4 bases from V and 7 bases from J, leaving 21 bases between. The germline CDR1 and CDR2 sequences are SGHDT and YYEEEE. The CDR3 length is 16 residues. The CDR3 loop is CASSPRGGGLRQPQHF. The CDR3 nucleotides are TGTGCCAGCAGCCCCCGGGGGGGAGGGCTGAGGCAGCCCCAGCATTTT.

This clonotype was counted many times. The chain uses TRBV5-1 and TRBJ1-1; D may be TRBD1 (5 bases). Per germline, CDR1 SGHRS and CDR2 YFSETQ. The ends were cut back, 3 bases at V and 4 bases at J, with 13 bases in the middle. CDR3 length equals 14 residues. CDR3 coding DNA: TGCGCCAGCAGCTCCGCACAGGTTCCCACTGAAGCTTTCTTT. Translated: CASSSAQVPTEAFF.

The V call is TRBV6-6, the J call TRBJ2-7, with TRBD1 identical over 9 bases. Trimming cost V 7 bases and J 5 bases; bases outside gene matches: 6. The CDR3 is 13 amino acids. CDR1 is MNHNY and CDR2 is SVGAGI in the germline V gene (reference sequence). The CDR3 DNA reads as TGTGCCAGCAAAAGGGACAGGGCAGACGAGCAGTACTTC. It codes for CASKRDRADEQYF.

CDR3 nucleotide sequence: TGTGCCTCCGGGGCGACTAGCGGGAGTCGGAGGGGGAACACCGGGACAGGCTTATCCACTGAAGCTTTCTTT. Translating gives CASGATSGSRRGNTGTGLSTEAFF. The chain couples TRBV10-3 to TRBJ1-1, with 8 bases lining up with TRBD1. The CDR3 extends over 24 amino acids. The V and J ends lost 11 bases and 4 bases, in that order; junction bases with no gene match: 42. Germline CDR1 and CDR2: ENHRY and SYGVKD.

About this clonotype itself: This may be a read error: a much more frequent sequence differs by one nucleotide. V and J are TRBV5-1 and TRBJ2-7; D uncertain. Germline V gene sequence: CDR1 SGHRS, CDR2 YFSETQ. The V end lost 5 bases, the J end lost 3 bases, and 6 bases lay between the germline ends. The CDR3 consists of 11 residues. The DNA for the CDR3 is TGCGCCAGCAGGGAAGACTACGAGCAGTACTTC. Encoded protein: CASREDYEQYF.

Note on this clonotype: Since a much larger clone is just one base distant, this may be a read error. This chain links TRBV5-8 with TRBJ2-5; a possible D gene is TRBD2 (7 bases). This CDR3 spans 14 amino acids. Germline CDR1 and CDR2: SGHTS and YDEGEE. CDR3 loop: CVSSLAGGAETQYF. The CDR3 DNA sequence: TGTGTCAGCAGCTTGGCTGGGGGGGCAGAGACCCAGTACTTC.

The rearrangement links TRBV29-1 to TRBJ1-2; D may be TRBD1 (5 bases). The CDR3 is 11 residues long. Deletions cut 8 bases from V and 3 bases from J, with 10 bases between. Germline CDR1 is SQVTM and CDR2 is ANQGSEA. The CDR3 sequence: CSLGRDYGYTF. In DNA, the CDR3 is TGCAGCTTAGGCAGGGACTATGGCTACACCTTC.

For this clonotype: A much larger clonotype is one base distant, so this may be a read error. This sequence joins TRBV12-3 or TRBV12-4 and TRBJ2-7; D gene uncertain. The CDR3 has 13 amino acids. Trimming removed 8 bases at V and 2 bases at J, with 13 bases between. The CDR3 DNA is TGTGCCAGCGACCGGAACTGTCCCTACGAGCAGTACTTC. Translated: CASDRNCPYEQYF.

This clonotype was recorded many times. The junction differs from germline at one of its ends, possibly a read error. The chain combines TRBV5-1 with TRBJ1-6; no clear D. The CDR3 is 15 amino acids. CDR1 and CDR2 (germline): SGHRS, YFSETQ. CDR3 sequence: CASSLGRLLNSPLHF. CDR3 sequence (DNA): TGCGCCAGCAGCTTGGGCCGACTTCTTAATTCGCCCCTCCACTTT.

The chain employs TRBV29-1 and TRBJ1-1, with TRBD1 as a possible D gene (5 bases). Trimming cost V 6 bases and J 5 bases, with 13 bases left between them. CDR3 length: 12 amino acids. The germline gives CDR1 SQVTM, CDR2 ANQGSEA. This CDR3 reads CSVGQGWTEAFF. CDR3 DNA sequence: TGCAGCGTGGGGCAGGGCTGGACTGAAGCTTTCTTT.

This chain uses TRBV2 with TRBJ1-5; D call uncertain. Near its end, the DNA agrees better with TRBJ2-3, so the J call may be wrong. CDR3 length: 13 residues. Per the germline V gene, CDR1 is SNHLY and CDR2 is FYNNEI. In DNA, the CDR3 is TGTGCCAGCAGTGACCCTAGTACAGATACGCAGTATTTT. Its translation is CASSDPSTDTQYF.

V usage is TRBV7-8 and J usage is TRBJ2-5; the D is unclear. Germline CDR1 SGHVS, CDR2 FQNEAQ. The CDR3 sequence is 12 residues long. V gave up 5 bases and J gave up 5 bases, with 9 bases separating them. CDR3 amino acids: CASSPQDETQYF. The CDR3 DNA sequence: TGTGCCAGCAGCCCTCAGGATGAGACCCAGTACTTC. Together with reference TRBV7-8 and TRBJ2-5, the CDR3 gives the full variable domain: GAGVSQSPRYKVAKRGQDVALRCDPISGHVSLFWYQQALGQGPEFLTYFQNEAQLDKSGLPSDRFFAERPEGSVSTLKIQRTQQEDSAVYLCASSPQDETQYFGPGTRLLVL.